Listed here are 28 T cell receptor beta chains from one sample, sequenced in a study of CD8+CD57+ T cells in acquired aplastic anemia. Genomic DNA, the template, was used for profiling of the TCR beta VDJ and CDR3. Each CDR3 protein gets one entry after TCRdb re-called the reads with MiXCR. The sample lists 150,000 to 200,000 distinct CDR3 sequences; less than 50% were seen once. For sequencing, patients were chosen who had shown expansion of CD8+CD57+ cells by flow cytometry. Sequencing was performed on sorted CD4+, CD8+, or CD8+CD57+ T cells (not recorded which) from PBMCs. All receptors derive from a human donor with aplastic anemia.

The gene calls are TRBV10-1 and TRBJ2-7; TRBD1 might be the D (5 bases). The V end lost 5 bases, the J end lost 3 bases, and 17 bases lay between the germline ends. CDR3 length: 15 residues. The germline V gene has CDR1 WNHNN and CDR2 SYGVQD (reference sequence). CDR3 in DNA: TGCGCCAGCAGTCCCCAAACAGGTGACTTCTACGAGCAGTACTTC. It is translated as CASSPQTGDFYEQYF.

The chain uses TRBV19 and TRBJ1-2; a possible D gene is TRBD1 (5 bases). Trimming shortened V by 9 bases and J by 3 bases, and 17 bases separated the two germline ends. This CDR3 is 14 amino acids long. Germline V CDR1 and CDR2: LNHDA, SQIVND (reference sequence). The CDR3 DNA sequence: TGTGCCAGCAGCCCGAGCCGGGGGGACTATGGCTACACCTTC. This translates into CASSPSRGDYGYTF.

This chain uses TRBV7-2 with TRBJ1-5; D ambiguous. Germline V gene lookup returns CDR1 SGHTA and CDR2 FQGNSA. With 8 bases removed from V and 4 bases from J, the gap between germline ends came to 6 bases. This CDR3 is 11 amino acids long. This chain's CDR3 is CASGLNQPQHF. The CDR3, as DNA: TGTGCCAGCGGGCTGAATCAGCCCCAGCATTTT.

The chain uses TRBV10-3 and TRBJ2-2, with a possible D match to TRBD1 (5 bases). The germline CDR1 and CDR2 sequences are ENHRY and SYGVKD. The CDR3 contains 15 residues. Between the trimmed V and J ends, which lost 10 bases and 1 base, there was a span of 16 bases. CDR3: CASDPQGQNTGELFF. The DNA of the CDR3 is TGTGCCAGCGACCCCCAGGGCCAGAACACCGGGGAGCTGTTTTTT.

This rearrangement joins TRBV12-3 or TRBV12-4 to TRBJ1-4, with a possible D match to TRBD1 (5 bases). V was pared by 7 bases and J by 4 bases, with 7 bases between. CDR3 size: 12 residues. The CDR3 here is CASMGDNEKLFF. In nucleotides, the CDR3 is TGTGCCAGCATGGGGGATAATGAAAAACTGTTTTTT.

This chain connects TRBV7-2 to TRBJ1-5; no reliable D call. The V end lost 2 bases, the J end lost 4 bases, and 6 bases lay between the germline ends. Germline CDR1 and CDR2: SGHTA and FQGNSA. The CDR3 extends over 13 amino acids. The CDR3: CASSLTANQPQHF. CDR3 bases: TGTGCCAGCAGCTTAACGGCGAATCAGCCCCAGCATTTT.

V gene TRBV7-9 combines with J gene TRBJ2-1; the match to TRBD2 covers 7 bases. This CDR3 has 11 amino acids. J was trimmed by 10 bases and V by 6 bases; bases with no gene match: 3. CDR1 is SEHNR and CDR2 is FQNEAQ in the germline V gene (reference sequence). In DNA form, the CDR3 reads TGTGCCAGCAGTCGCGGGGGAGAGCAGTTCTTC. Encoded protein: CASSRGGEQFF.

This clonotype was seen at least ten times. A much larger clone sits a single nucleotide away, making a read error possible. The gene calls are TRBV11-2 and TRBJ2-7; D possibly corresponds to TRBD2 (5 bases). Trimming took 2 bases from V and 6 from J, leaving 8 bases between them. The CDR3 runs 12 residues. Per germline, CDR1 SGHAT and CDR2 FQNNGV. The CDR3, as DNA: TGTGCCAGCAGCTTATTCGGAGGCGAGCAGTACTTC. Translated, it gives CASSLFGGEQYF. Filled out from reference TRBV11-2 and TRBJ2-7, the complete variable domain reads EAGVAQSPRYKIIEKRQSVAFWCNPISGHATLYWYQQILGQGPKLLIQFQNNGVVDDSQLPKDRFSAERLKGVDSTLKIQPAKLEDSAVYLCASSLFGGEQYFGPGTRLTVT.

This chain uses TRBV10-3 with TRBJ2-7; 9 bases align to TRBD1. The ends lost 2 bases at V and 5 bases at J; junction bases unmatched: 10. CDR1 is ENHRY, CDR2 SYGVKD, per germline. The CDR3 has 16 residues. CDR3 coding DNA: TGTGCCATCAGTGAGACTTCCGGGACAGGGTTACACGAGCAGTACTTC. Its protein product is CAISETSGTGLHEQYF.

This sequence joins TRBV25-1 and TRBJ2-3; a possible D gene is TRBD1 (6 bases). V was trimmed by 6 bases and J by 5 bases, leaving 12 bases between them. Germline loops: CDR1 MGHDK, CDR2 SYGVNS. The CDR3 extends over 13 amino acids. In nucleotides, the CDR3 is TGTGCCAGCAGCCAGGGGTCCGGAGATACGCAGTATTTT. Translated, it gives CASSQGSGDTQYF.

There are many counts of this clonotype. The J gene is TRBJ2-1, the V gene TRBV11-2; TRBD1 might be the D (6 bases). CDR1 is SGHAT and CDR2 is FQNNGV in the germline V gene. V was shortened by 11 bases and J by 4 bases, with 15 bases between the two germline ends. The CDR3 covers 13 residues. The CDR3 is CAVSVGGYNEQFF. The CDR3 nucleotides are TGTGCCGTCTCCGTAGGGGGATACAATGAGCAGTTCTTC.

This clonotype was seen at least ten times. CDR3 nucleotide sequence: TGTGCCAGCAGTGACAGAGGGGGAGCCTCCACAGATACGCAGTATTTT. Its translation is CASSDRGGASTDTQYF. The genes are TRBV6-4 and TRBJ2-3, with D maybe TRBD1 (6 bases). Germline V gene lookup returns CDR1 MRHNA and CDR2 SNTAGT. Trimming shortened V by 2 bases and J by 2 bases, and 14 bases separated the two germline ends. The CDR3 totals 16 residues.

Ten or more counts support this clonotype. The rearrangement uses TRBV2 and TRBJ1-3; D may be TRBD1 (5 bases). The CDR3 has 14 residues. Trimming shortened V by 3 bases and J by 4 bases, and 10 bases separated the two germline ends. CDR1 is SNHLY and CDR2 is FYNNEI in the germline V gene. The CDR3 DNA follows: TGTGCCAGCAGTGATCCTGGGGCGGGAAACACCATATATTTT. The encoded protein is CASSDPGAGNTIYF.

The CDR3 DNA reads as TGTGCTGGCAGCTTTGGGGAGACCCAGTACTTC. Its protein product is CAGSFGETQYF. The V call is TRBV7-9, the J call TRBJ2-5; no definite D call. Germline CDR1 and CDR2: SEHNR and FQNEAQ (reference sequence). CDR3 length: 11 residues.

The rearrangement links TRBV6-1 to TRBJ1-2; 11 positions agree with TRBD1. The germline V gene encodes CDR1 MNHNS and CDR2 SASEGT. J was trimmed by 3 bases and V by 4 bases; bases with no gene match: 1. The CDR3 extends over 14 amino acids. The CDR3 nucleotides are TGTGCCAGCAGTGGGACAGGGGGCTACTATGGCTACACCTTC. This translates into CASSGTGGYYGYTF.

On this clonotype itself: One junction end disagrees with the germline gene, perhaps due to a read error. The CDR3 DNA sequence: TGTGCCAGCAGTCCAGGGTTAAGTTATACAGATACGCACTATTTT. Translation: CASSPGLSYTDTHYF. The rearrangement uses TRBV12-3 or TRBV12-4 and TRBJ2-3; a weak D match, TRBD1 (5 bases). This CDR3 is built from 15 residues.

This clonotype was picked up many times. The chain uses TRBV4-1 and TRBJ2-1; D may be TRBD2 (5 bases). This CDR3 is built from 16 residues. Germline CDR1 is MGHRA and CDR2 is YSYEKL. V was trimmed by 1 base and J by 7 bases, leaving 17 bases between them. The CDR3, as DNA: TGCGCCAGCAGCCAAGGGTTCGGACTGGGTGGAAATGAGCAGTTCTTC. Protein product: CASSQGFGLGGNEQFF.

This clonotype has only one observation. In DNA form, the CDR3 reads TGTGCCAGCAGTGTTGTGGACTCGGCCTACAATGAGCAGTTCTTC. Its translation is CASSVVDSAYNEQFF. The chain links TRBV25-1 to TRBJ2-1; D might be TRBD2 (5 bases). This CDR3 spans 15 amino acids. V shed 4 bases and J shed 2 bases, with 12 bases lying between them. Germline assignment: CDR1 MGHDK and CDR2 SYGVNS.

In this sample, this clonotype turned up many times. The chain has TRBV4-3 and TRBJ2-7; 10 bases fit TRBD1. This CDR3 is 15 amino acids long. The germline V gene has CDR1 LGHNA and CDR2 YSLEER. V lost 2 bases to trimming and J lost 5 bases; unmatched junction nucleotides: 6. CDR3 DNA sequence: TGCGCCAGCAGCCAATTCCGGGACAGGGGAAACGAGCAGTACTTC. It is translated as CASSQFRDRGNEQYF.

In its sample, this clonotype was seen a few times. This chain's CDR3 is CASRTGTGDYEAFF. DNA of the CDR3: TGTGCCAGCAGAACCGGGACAGGGGACTACGAAGCTTTCTTT. The J gene is TRBJ1-1, the V gene TRBV6-1, with TRBD1 identical over 10 bases. Germline-derived CDR1 and CDR2 are MNHNS and SASEGT. This CDR3 has 14 residues. Trimming at V came to 6 bases and at J to 8 bases, leaving 9 bases not matched to a gene.

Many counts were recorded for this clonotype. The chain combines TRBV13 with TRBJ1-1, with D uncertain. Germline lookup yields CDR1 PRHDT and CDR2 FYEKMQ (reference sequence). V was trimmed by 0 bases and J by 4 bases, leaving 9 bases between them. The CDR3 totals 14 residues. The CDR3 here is CASSLGLRFTEAFF. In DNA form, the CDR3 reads TGTGCCAGCAGCTTAGGCCTCCGGTTCACTGAAGCTTTCTTT.

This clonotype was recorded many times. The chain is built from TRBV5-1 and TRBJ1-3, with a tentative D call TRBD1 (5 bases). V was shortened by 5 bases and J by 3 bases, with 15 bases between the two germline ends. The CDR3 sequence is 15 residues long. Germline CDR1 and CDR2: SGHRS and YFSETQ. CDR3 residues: CASRVDLGDGNTIYF. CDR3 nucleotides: TGCGCCAGCAGGGTCGACTTGGGGGATGGAAACACCATATATTTT.

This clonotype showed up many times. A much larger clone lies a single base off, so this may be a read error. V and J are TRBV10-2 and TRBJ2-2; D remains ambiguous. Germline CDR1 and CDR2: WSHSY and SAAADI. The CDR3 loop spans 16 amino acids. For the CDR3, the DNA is TGCGCCGGCAGTAACGCAGGTTACGCGAACACCGGGGAGCTGTTTTTT. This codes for CAGSNAGYANTGELFF.

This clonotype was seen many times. The CDR3 loop is CSASPLAGSDEQYF. CDR3 coding DNA: TGCAGTGCTAGCCCGCTAGCGGGCTCTGACGAGCAGTACTTC. The chain employs TRBV20-1 and TRBJ2-7; 8 nucleotides line up with TRBD2. V trimming: 3 bases; J trimming: 5 bases; junction bases outside the gene matches: 9. The CDR3 has 14 amino acids. Germline V CDR1 and CDR2: DFQATT, SNEGSKA (reference sequence).

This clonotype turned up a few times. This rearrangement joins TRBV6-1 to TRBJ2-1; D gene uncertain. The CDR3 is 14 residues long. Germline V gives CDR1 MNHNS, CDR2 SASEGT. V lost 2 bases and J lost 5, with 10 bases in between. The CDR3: CASSEYSGNNEQFF. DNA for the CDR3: TGTGCCAGCAGTGAATACTCAGGAAACAATGAGCAGTTCTTC.

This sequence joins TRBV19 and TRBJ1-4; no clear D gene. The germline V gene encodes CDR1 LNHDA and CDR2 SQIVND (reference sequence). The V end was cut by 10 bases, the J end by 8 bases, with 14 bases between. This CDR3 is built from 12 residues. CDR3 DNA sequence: TGTGCCACTCGGCGAGGAGGGGAAAAACTGTTTTTT. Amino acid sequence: CATRRGGEKLFF.

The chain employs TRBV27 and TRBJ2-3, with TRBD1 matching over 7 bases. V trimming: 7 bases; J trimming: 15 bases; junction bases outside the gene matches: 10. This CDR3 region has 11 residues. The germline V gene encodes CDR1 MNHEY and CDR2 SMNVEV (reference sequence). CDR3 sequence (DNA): TGTGCCAGCATTACCCGGGACAGAAGATATTTT. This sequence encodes CASITRDRRYF.

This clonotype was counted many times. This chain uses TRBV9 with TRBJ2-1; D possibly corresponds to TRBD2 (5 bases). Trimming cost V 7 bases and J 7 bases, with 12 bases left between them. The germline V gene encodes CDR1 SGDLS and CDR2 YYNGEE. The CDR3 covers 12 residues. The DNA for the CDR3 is TGTGCCAGCGCTGGGCTAGCAAATGAGCAGTTCTTC. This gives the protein CASAGLANEQFF.